Listed below are T cell receptor beta chains from one sample, sequenced in a study of Graves' ophthalmopathy and Graves' hyperthyroidism. In TCRdb, the multiplex PCR reads were re-called with MiXCR into one record per CDR3 protein. The sample yields some 390,000 distinct CDR3 sequences, approximately 20% seen once. Specimen: peripheral blood. The receptors derive from a woman aged 18-35 years with Graves' ophthalmopathy. Both conserved end residues are part of each CDR3.

j_gene	v_gene	CDR3aa
TRBJ1-6	TRBV28	CASSPLFSSYNSPLHF
TRBJ1-2	TRBV6-1	CASSVWWGDGYTF
TRBJ1-2	TRBV6-1	CASSKSHGAGYGYTF
TRBJ2-7	TRBV14	CASSQEPGIYEQYF
TRBJ2-6	TRBV15	CATSRDQTGMGTGANVLTF
TRBJ1-2	TRBV12-3/TRBV12-4	CASSFFGQGFGYTF
TRBJ2-4	TRBV12-3/TRBV12-4	CASSFPDGAKNIQYF
TRBJ1-1	TRBV28	CASSLKPNTEAFF
TRBJ2-2	TRBV10-3	CATYSWGGRTGELFF
TRBJ2-2	TRBV20-1	CSARDIREGTGELFF
TRBJ1-1	TRBV12-3/TRBV12-4	CASSFGPSGTEAFF
TRBJ2-7	TRBV5-5	CASSLLSGSYEQYF
TRBJ2-7	TRBV6-2/TRBV6-3	CASKWRSSYEQYF
TRBJ1-1	TRBV11-2	CAISSGQKGFF
TRBJ1-3	TRBV6-5	CASTGYGNTIYF
TRBJ2-7	TRBV6-2/TRBV6-3	CATAGRDGAYEQYF
TRBJ2-5	TRBV6-1	CASRPDRARETQYF
TRBJ1-5	TRBV5-1	CASSLQGEGNQPQHF
TRBJ1-2	TRBV28	CASSTGQSGYTF
TRBJ2-2	TRBV7-3	CASSIEGPGELFF
TRBJ2-7	TRBV6-2/TRBV6-3	CASSYSTWEGLYEQYF
TRBJ1-1	TRBV6-1	CASRLTGSHTEAFF
TRBJ2-5	TRBV19	CASTMGGSGTQYF
TRBJ1-2	TRBV7-8	CASSLRDRGYGYTF
TRBJ1-6	TRBV6-5	CASSPRQGVSPLHF
TRBJ2-7	TRBV29-1	CSVQSPISLSEQYF
TRBJ1-1	TRBV6-2/TRBV6-3	CASSNQGMNTEAFF
TRBJ2-7	TRBV28	CASSLLDGNYEQYF
TRBJ1-2	TRBV20-1	CSARDSGREARGYTF
TRBJ1-1	TRBV7-2	CASSLVRGGQGVGNTEAFF
TRBJ1-5	TRBV12-3/TRBV12-4	CASSSEFNQPQHF
TRBJ2-7	TRBV7-2	CASSLARISGDSYEQYF
TRBJ2-7	TRBV20-1	CSARLSGQLSYEQYF
TRBJ2-2	TRBV7-2	CASSLARNTGELFF
TRBJ2-7	TRBV19	CASSMFRVGTSEQYF
TRBJ1-5	TRBV7-9	CASSRGQGGSNQPQHF
TRBJ1-1	TRBV11-1	CASRPAEAGPNTEAFF
TRBJ2-7	TRBV11-2	CASSLGQVGLDEQYF
TRBJ1-1	TRBV7-9	CASSFATGGALGAFF
TRBJ2-7	TRBV6-1	CAISPGQTGEQYF
TRBJ1-1	TRBV11-2	CASSSDRWNTEAFF
TRBJ2-7	TRBV6-1	CASRPRGEIAYEQYF
TRBJ2-5	TRBV7-3	CASSLIGQGNQETQYF
TRBJ2-7	TRBV20-1	CSARGTDTYEQYF
TRBJ1-1	TRBV12-3/TRBV12-4	CASSFGGGGNTEAFF
TRBJ2-5	TRBV7-2	CASSLSYYSGQTQYF
TRBJ1-5	TRBV28	CASSPRQGIDQPQHF
TRBJ1-1	TRBV6-5	CASSYSESNTEAFF
TRBJ1-3	TRBV7-7	CASSPLGNTIYF
TRBJ1-5	TRBV6-2/TRBV6-3	CASSYPGEGNQPQHF
TRBJ2-7	TRBV28	CASSEGLSGFEQYF
TRBJ2-5	TRBV20-1	CSTSTGRQETQYF
TRBJ2-7	TRBV29-1	CSVEDPVNYEQYF